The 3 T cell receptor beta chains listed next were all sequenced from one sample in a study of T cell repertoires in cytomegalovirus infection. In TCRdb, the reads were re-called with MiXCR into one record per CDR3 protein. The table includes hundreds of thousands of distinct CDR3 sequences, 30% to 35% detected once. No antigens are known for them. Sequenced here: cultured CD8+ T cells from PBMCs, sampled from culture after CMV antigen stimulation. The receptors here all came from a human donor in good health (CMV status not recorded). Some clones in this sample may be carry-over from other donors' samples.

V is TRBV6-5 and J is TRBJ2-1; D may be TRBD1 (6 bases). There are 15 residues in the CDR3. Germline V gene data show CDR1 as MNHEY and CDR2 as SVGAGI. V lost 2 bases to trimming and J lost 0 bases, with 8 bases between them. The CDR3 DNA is TGTGCCAGCAGTTACGAAGGGGGCTCCTACAATGAGCAGTTCTTC. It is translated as CASSYEGGSYNEQFF.

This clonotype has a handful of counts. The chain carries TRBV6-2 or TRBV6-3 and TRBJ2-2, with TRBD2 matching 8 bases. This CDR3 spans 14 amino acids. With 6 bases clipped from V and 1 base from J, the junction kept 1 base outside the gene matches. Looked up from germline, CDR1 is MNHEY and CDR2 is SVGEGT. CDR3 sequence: CASRAGVNTGELFF. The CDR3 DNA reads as TGTGCCAGCAGAGCGGGGGTGAACACCGGGGAGCTGTTTTTT.

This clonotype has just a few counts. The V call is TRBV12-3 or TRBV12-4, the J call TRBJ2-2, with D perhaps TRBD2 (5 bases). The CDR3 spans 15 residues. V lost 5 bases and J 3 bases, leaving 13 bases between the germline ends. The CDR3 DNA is TGTGCCAGCAGTCCAACCACACTAGACACCGGGGAGCTGTTTTTT. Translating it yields CASSPTTLDTGELFF.